This TCR beta chain emerged from a study of OX40 agonist ivuxolimab in advanced cancers. Study summary: Given to patients was ivuxolimab, an agonistic anti-OX40 (CD134) antibody. Ivuxolimab was delivered to patients intravenously every 2 weeks at doses spanning 0.01 to 10 mg/kg. Among those enrolled, mean age was about 62 years (range roughly 23 to 79) and roughly 84% were male. Study outcomes and limitations: Circulating CD4+ and CD8+ T cells showed clonal expansion by week 6 at 0.1 to 3.0 mg/kg.

About this clone: Its target is unknown.

The data were produced by immunoSEQ multiplex PCR, yet TCRdb's version contains in-frame clones alone and is incomplete. The sample consists of approximately 54,000 clones, 90% to 95% of them appearing once. The V gene lost 5 bases and the J gene lost 2 bases, with 9 bases spanning the gap. The CDR3 consists of 13 residues. CDR1 and CDR2 (germline): LGHNA, YNFKEQ. Sequencing was performed on CD4+ or CD8+ T cells sorted from blood, taken in a trial of the OX40 agonist ivuxolimab. The chain recombines TRBV4-2 with TRBJ2-5; no reliable D call. This sequence was found in an adult with an advanced solid tumor such as melanoma, head and neck, liver or kidney cancer. CDR3 in DNA: TGTGCCAGCAGCTTCGACGCACAAGAGACCCAGTACTTC. Protein: CASSFDAQETQYF.